Following are 16 T cell receptor beta chains from one sample sequenced in a study of shared clonotypes between healthy human individuals. The data were produced by immunoSEQ multiplex PCR, yet TCRdb's version contains in-frame clones alone and is incomplete. The table includes more than 2 million clones, over 85% detected once. Only CD45RO-negative cells positively selected for CCR7 counted as naive CD8 cells, so terminally differentiated effector memory CD45RA+ cells were excluded. Material for sequencing was naive CD8+ T cells sorted from blood. The receptors stem from a man aged 18 to 29 in good health.

The chain combines TRBV4-1 with TRBJ2-5; 7 bases are a match to TRBD2. This CDR3 contains 15 residues. After removal of 3 bases from V and 4 bases from J, the junction contained 8 bases not matched to a gene. Germline V gene sequence: CDR1 MGHRA, CDR2 YSYEKL. CDR3 sequence reads: CASSHQAGVGETQYF. In DNA, the CDR3 is TGCGCCAGCAGCCACCAGGCGGGAGTAGGAGAGACCCAGTACTTC.

The rearrangement uses TRBV4-1 and TRBJ2-3; D gene uncertain. The germline gives CDR1 MGHRA, CDR2 YSYEKL. The CDR3 sequence is 17 residues long. V lost 3 bases, J lost 5 bases, and 21 bases lay in between. CDR3 DNA sequence: TGCGCCAGCAGCCACCCCCCTAACAAGGGCTCGGAAGATACGCAGTATTTT. Residues: CASSHPPNKGSEDTQYF.

V usage is TRBV13 and J usage is TRBJ2-5; D gene uncertain. CDR3 length: 13 residues. V was shortened by 1 base and J by 3 bases, with 6 bases between the two germline ends. CDR1 is PRHDT, CDR2 FYEKMQ, per germline (reference sequence). CDR3 sequence: CASSLALEETQYF. CDR3 coding DNA: TGTGCCAGCAGCTTAGCGCTAGAAGAGACCCAGTACTTC.

This sequence joins TRBV5-4 and TRBJ1-6; D remains unclear. The CDR3 consists of 12 residues. Germline assignment: CDR1 SGHNT and CDR2 YYREEE (reference sequence). V was pared by 3 bases and J by 13 bases, with 11 bases between. The CDR3 DNA is TGTGCCAGCAGCTCCGCCCCGTCCCCCCTCCACTTT. This codes for CASSSAPSPLHF.

This clone is a singleton in its sample. One end of the junction does not line up with germline, which may come from a read error. The chain carries TRBV7-7 and TRBJ1-4, with D unresolved. The CDR3 runs 13 residues. Germline assignment: CDR1 SSHAT and CDR2 FNYEAQ (reference sequence). The CDR3 is CASSYQINEKLFF. The CDR3, as DNA: TGTGCTAGCAGCTACCAAATTAATGAAAAACTGTTTTTT.

This clone appeared once. The rearrangement joins TRBV7-9 to TRBJ1-5; D not certain. Trimming shortened V by 4 bases and J by 1 base, and 8 bases separated the two germline ends. CDR1 SEHNR and CDR2 FQNEAQ come from the germline V gene (reference sequence). The CDR3 spans 14 residues. Here the CDR3 DNA reads TGTGCCAGCAGCTACGCTTGGAGCAATCAGCCCCAGCATTTT. Translated, it gives CASSYAWSNQPQHF.

Turning to this clone: A far bigger clonotype differs at one base, so this is likely a read error. The chain combines TRBV4-1 with TRBJ2-7, with TRBD1 matching 10 bases. Germline V gene sequence: CDR1 MGHRA, CDR2 YSYEKL. The CDR3 totals 15 residues. J lost 2 bases, V lost 4 bases, and 5 bases had no gene match. The CDR3: CASSPGTGEAYEQYF. CDR3 DNA sequence: TGCGCCAGCAGCCCCGGGACAGGGGAAGCCTACGAGCAGTACTTC.

This clone was found once. This chain uses TRBV7-8 with TRBJ2-1; D possibly corresponds to TRBD2 (5 bases). CDR1 and CDR2 from the germline V gene are SGHVS and FQNEAQ. The CDR3 loop spans 15 amino acids. V lost 7 bases and J 3 bases, leaving 16 bases between the germline ends. The CDR3 sequence: CASIHGVDFYNEQFF. In nucleotides, the CDR3 is TGTGCCAGCATCCACGGCGTGGACTTCTACAATGAGCAGTTCTTC.

V gene TRBV25-1 combines with J gene TRBJ2-5, with 10 bases identical to TRBD1. The germline V gene has CDR1 MGHDK and CDR2 SYGVNS. The CDR3 runs to 14 residues. The V and J ends lost 3 bases and 5 bases, in that order; junction bases with no gene match: 3. DNA of the CDR3: TGTGCCAGCAGTGAGACAGGGGGCGGGGAGACCCAGTACTTC. It codes for CASSETGGGETQYF.

Regarding this clone: Different DNA sequences within this sample yield the same CDR3. This sequence joins TRBV5-6 and TRBJ2-7; D unclear. V dropped 0 bases and J dropped 3 bases, with 10 bases sitting between them. This CDR3 is 14 amino acids long. Germline V gives CDR1 SGHDT, CDR2 YYEEEE. The CDR3 is CASSLGAAFYEQYF. CDR3 in DNA: TGTGCCAGCAGCTTGGGGGCAGCCTTCTACGAGCAGTACTTC.

The V call is TRBV2, the J call TRBJ2-3; D is ambiguous. CDR3 length: 16 amino acids. The V and J ends lost 2 bases and 0 bases respectively, with 12 bases between them. Germline CDR1 is SNHLY and CDR2 is FYNNEI. The CDR3 nucleotides are TGTGCCAGCAGTGAATTTCCAGCCGTAAGCACAGATACGCAGTATTTT. It yields the protein CASSEFPAVSTDTQYF.

The chain carries TRBV7-9 and TRBJ1-1; 9 bases are shared with TRBD1. V gave up 5 bases and J gave up 8 bases; unmatched junction bases: 12. The germline V gene encodes CDR1 SEHNR and CDR2 FQNEAQ (reference sequence). This CDR3 spans 15 amino acids. This chain's CDR3 is CASSPPGQGQEEAFF. The CDR3 DNA sequence: TGTGCCAGCAGCCCACCTGGACAGGGGCAAGAAGAAGCTTTCTTT.

The chain employs TRBV4-1 and TRBJ1-1; 8 nucleotides match TRBD1. The V gene end was trimmed by 4 bases and the J gene end by 4 bases; junction bases not matched to a gene: 11. The CDR3 is made up of 16 amino acids. CDR1 and CDR2 (germline): MGHRA, YSYEKL. This chain's CDR3 is CASSPTVGQGITEAFF. Written as DNA, the CDR3 is TGCGCCAGCAGCCCCACCGTAGGACAGGGTATCACTGAAGCTTTCTTT.

The CDR3, as DNA: TGTGCCAGCAGCGAGGGGACCGGGACGAACACTGAAGCTTTCTTT. Protein product: CASSEGTGTNTEAFF. The chain carries TRBV9 and TRBJ1-1, with TRBD1 as a possible D gene (5 bases). The V and J ends lost 3 bases and 1 base respectively, with 13 bases between them. The length of the CDR3 is 15 residues. Germline lookup yields CDR1 SGDLS and CDR2 YYNGEE.

The V call is TRBV7-9, the J call TRBJ2-1; perhaps TRBD2 as D (5 bases). V lost 6 bases to trimming and J lost 1 base, with 19 bases between them. The CDR3 sequence is 17 residues long. Germline values: CDR1 SEHNR, CDR2 FQNEAQ (reference sequence). CDR3 protein: CASRSLTTRSSYNEQFF. The CDR3, as DNA: TGTGCCAGCAGATCACTCACTACTAGATCTTCCTACAATGAGCAGTTCTTC.

The chain couples TRBV7-2 to TRBJ2-7; 12 bases match TRBD2. The CDR3 runs 15 residues. CDR1 is SGHTA, CDR2 FQGNSA, per germline. V gave up 5 bases and J gave up 4 bases; unmatched junction bases: 6. In DNA, the CDR3 is TGTGCCAGCAGCGCGAAGACTAGCGGGAGTTACGAGCAGTACTTC. Protein product: CASSAKTSGSYEQYF.